Presented here are 9 T cell receptor beta chains from one specimen sequenced in a study of post-analysis software for immune sequencing data. TCR beta cDNA libraries included unique molecular identifiers. TCRdb analysed the PCR reads with MiXCR anew, one entry per CDR3 protein. Here the sample spans fewer than 900,000 distinct CDR3 sequences, about 43% being singletons. What these receptors recognize is not known. Broader study findings: Comparison of patients with controls showed five TRBV segments more frequent in patients, TRBV5-6, TRBV5-1 and TRBV20-1 among them.

Sequencing was done on a sample of blood. Source of these receptors: a girl aged 10 to 17 with multiple sclerosis.

The chain links TRBV7-9 to TRBJ2-3; D is uncertain. Germline values: CDR1 SEHNR, CDR2 FQNEAQ (reference sequence). CDR3 length equals 14 residues. V was trimmed by 5 bases and J by 4 bases, leaving 13 bases between them. CDR3 sequence: CASSLNGGPDTQYF. CDR3 coding DNA: TGTGCCAGCAGCCTAAATGGTGGGCCAGATACGCAGTATTTT.

This clonotype was observed a handful of times. The chain's CDR3 is CASRRGLAGGPPEQYF. The CDR3 DNA sequence: TGCGCCAGCAGACGGGGACTAGCGGGAGGTCCCCCCGAGCAGTACTTC. J is TRBJ2-7 and V is TRBV5-1; 15 nucleotides agree with TRBD2. Germline CDR1 is SGHRS and CDR2 is YFSETQ. The CDR3 runs 16 residues. The V and J ends lost 5 bases and 6 bases, in that order; junction bases with no gene match: 9.

The J gene is TRBJ2-7, the V gene TRBV7-2, with 15 bases fitting TRBD2. Germline assignment: CDR1 SGHTA and CDR2 FQGNSA. V was clipped by 3 bases and J by 6 bases; unmatched bases: 9. This CDR3 is built from 17 residues. The CDR3 sequence is CASSFGGLAGGPGEQYF. In DNA, the CDR3 is TGTGCCAGCAGCTTTGGCGGACTAGCGGGAGGGCCGGGCGAGCAGTACTTC.

The J gene is TRBJ2-7, the V gene TRBV7-2; D remains ambiguous. The V gene's germline CDR1 is SGHTA and CDR2 FQGNSA. The CDR3 runs 14 residues. With 1 base removed from V and 2 bases from J, the gap between germline ends came to 9 bases. CDR3 nucleotides: TGTGCCAGCAGCTTAGATCACAGAGCCTACGAGCAGTACTTC. Protein sequence: CASSLDHRAYEQYF.

J is TRBJ1-2 and V is TRBV25-1, with 7 bases that match TRBD1. CDR1 and CDR2 (germline): MGHDK, SYGVNS. There are 16 residues in the CDR3. J gave up 5 bases and V 2 bases, and 11 bases lay outside the gene matches. CDR3 amino acids: CASSEPGQDSLYGYTF. The CDR3 DNA reads as TGTGCCAGCAGTGAACCCGGACAGGATTCCTTATATGGCTACACCTTC.

The genes are TRBV20-1 and TRBJ2-7; D remains ambiguous. The V gene's germline CDR1 is DFQATT and CDR2 SNEGSKA (reference sequence). Trimming left V 3 bases short and J 2 bases short, with 11 bases between. This CDR3 region has 13 residues. The CDR3 here is CSASPPATYEQYF. In nucleotides, the CDR3 is TGCAGTGCTAGTCCCCCCGCAACCTACGAGCAGTACTTC.

The J gene is TRBJ1-6, the V gene TRBV28; D is possibly TRBD1 (6 bases). V was pared by 5 bases and J by 11 bases, with 13 bases between. In germline, CDR1 is MDHEN, CDR2 SYDVKM. The CDR3 is 13 amino acids. CDR3 sequence reads: CASSTGQVAPLHF. Written as DNA, the CDR3 is TGTGCCAGCAGTACGGGACAAGTTGCACCCCTCCACTTT.

This rearrangement joins TRBV5-6 to TRBJ2-1; 14 positions match TRBD2. CDR1 is SGHDT, CDR2 YYEEEE, per germline. The J segment lost 9 bases and the V segment lost 1 base, leaving 3 bases of the junction unmatched. This CDR3 contains 15 residues. CDR3 bases: TGTGCCAGCAGCTTGATGGGACTAGCGGGAGCTGAGCAGTTCTTC. Its translation: CASSLMGLAGAEQFF.

This chain joins TRBV7-9 and TRBJ2-5; 8 bases fit TRBD1. Germline CDR1 reads SEHNR; CDR2 reads FQNEAQ (reference sequence). The CDR3 is made up of 14 amino acids. V shed 5 bases, J shed 1 base, and the junction held 3 bases outside the gene matches. The CDR3 DNA reads TGTGCCAGCAGCAGACAGGGGATCCAAGAGACCCAGTACTTC. It encodes CASSRQGIQETQYF.